These 25 T cell receptor beta chains came from one sample sequenced in a study of cytomegalovirus exposure and HLA in healthy donors. Both 60 Vbeta primers and 13 Jbeta primers went into the PCR. Clones were sequenced by immunoSEQ multiplex PCR, and TCRdb holds only the in-frame ones, with some missing. The table has approximately 170,000 clones, about 62% seen once. Sample: PBMCs. Receptors were obtained from a man aged 40-50 years in good health and CMV-seronegative.

The CDR3 DNA follows: TGTGCCAGTAGTACGGGAGTGACCTACGAGCAGTACTTC. This gives the protein CASSTGVTYEQYF. This sequence joins TRBV19 and TRBJ2-7, with D possibly TRBD2 on 6 matching bases. Germline V gives CDR1 LNHDA, CDR2 SQIVND (reference sequence). This CDR3 has 13 amino acids. The germline V and J ends were trimmed by 4 bases and 2 bases, with 9 bases remaining between them.

This clone appeared a single time. This same CDR3 is encoded by further DNA sequences in the sample. This sequence joins TRBV27 and TRBJ2-5, with TRBD1 matching over 7 bases. The germline CDR1 and CDR2 sequences are MNHEY and SMNVEV (reference sequence). The CDR3 has 14 amino acids. The J segment lost 1 base and the V segment lost 6 bases, leaving 5 bases of the junction unmatched. CDR3 region: CASSHRDSQETQYF. The DNA for the CDR3 is TGTGCCAGCAGCCACCGGGACAGCCAAGAGACCCAGTACTTC.

The chain is built from TRBV19 and TRBJ1-5, with D maybe TRBD1 (6 bases). Trimming removed 8 bases at V and 2 bases at J, with 10 bases between. The CDR3 sequence is 13 residues long. Per the germline V gene, CDR1 is LNHDA and CDR2 is SQIVND (reference sequence). The CDR3 region has the DNA TGTGCCAGTGGGAACAGGGGCAATCAGCCCCAGCATTTT. Its translation is CASGNRGNQPQHF.

Only a few counts were recorded for this clone. The V call is TRBV9, the J call TRBJ2-1; D unresolved. The CDR3 is made up of 14 amino acids. Germline V gene data show CDR1 as SGDLS and CDR2 as YYNGEE. V was trimmed by 0 bases and J by 9 bases, leaving 13 bases between them. The CDR3 DNA sequence: TGTGCCAGCAGCGTAGCGGTGAAGTCCACTGAGCAGTTCTTC. This gives the protein CASSVAVKSTEQFF. The full variable domain, its missing parts supplied by reference TRBV9 and TRBJ2-1, is DSGVTQTPKHLITATGQRVTLRCSPRSGDLSVYWYQQSLDQGLQFLIQYYNGEERAKGNILERFSAQQFPDLHSELNLSSLELGDSALYFCASSVAVKSTEQFFGPGTRLTVL.

The CDR3 region is CASSPLRSMDTQYF. In DNA, the CDR3 is TGTGCCAGCAGTCCATTGAGAAGTATGGATACGCAGTATTTT. The chain employs TRBV6-1 and TRBJ2-3; D not resolved. Trimming removed 5 bases at V and 6 bases at J, with 15 bases between. The germline gives CDR1 MNHNS, CDR2 SASEGT. The CDR3 contains 14 residues.

This chain joins TRBV7-2 and TRBJ2-5, with TRBD1 identical over 8 bases. This CDR3 spans 18 amino acids. Per the germline V gene, CDR1 is SGHTA and CDR2 is FQGNSA. V shed 3 bases and J 5 bases; nucleotides not matched to a gene: 17. The CDR3 reads CASSLFRQGRGYSETQYF. Here the CDR3 DNA reads TGTGCCAGCAGCTTGTTCCGACAGGGGCGAGGTTATAGTGAGACCCAGTACTTC.

This clone has more than one count but fewer than ten. The chain combines TRBV2 with TRBJ1-1; no firm D call. CDR3 size: 13 residues. V dropped 4 bases and J dropped 1 base, with 7 bases sitting between them. The V gene's germline CDR1 is SNHLY and CDR2 FYNNEI. The DNA for the CDR3 is TGTGCCAGCAGTGTCGGGGAGAACACTGAAGCTTTCTTT. Its protein product is CASSVGENTEAFF.

The chain links TRBV7-9 to TRBJ2-1; 7 nucleotides align to TRBD1. Germline CDR1 reads SEHNR; CDR2 reads FQNEAQ (reference sequence). V lost 5 bases to trimming and J lost 3 bases; unmatched junction nucleotides: 10. The CDR3 runs to 16 residues. The CDR3 protein is CASSASGTADYNEQFF. The DNA of the CDR3 is TGTGCCAGCAGCGCATCCGGGACAGCTGACTACAATGAGCAGTTCTTC. Using reference TRBV7-9 and TRBJ2-1 for the parts outside the CDR3, the full variable domain is DTGVSQNPRHKITKRGQNVTFRCDPISEHNRLYWYRQTLGQGPEFLTYFQNEAQLEKSRLLSDRFSAERPKGSFSTLEIQRTEQGDSAMYLCASSASGTADYNEQFFGPGTRLTVL.

This clone was observed once. The chain joins TRBV29-1 to TRBJ1-1; weak D call: TRBD1 (5 bases). V dropped 4 bases and J dropped 1 base, with 16 bases sitting between them. This CDR3 spans 15 amino acids. The germline V gene encodes CDR1 SQVTM and CDR2 ANQGSEA. CDR3 in DNA: TGCAGCGTTGCCCCACTTATTACAGGGAACACTGAAGCTTTCTTT. Protein sequence: CSVAPLITGNTEAFF.

The chain is built from TRBV30 and TRBJ2-7, with 8 positions matching TRBD2. V trimming: 2 bases; J trimming: 1 base; junction bases outside the gene matches: 22. Germline V gives CDR1 GTSNPN, CDR2 SVGIG (reference sequence). This CDR3 is 20 amino acids long. DNA for the CDR3: TGTGCCTGGAGTCCTCTGGCGGGAGTGGCTAGCGGGTCCTCTTCCTACGAGCAGTACTTC. It yields the protein CAWSPLAGVASGSSSYEQYF.

The chain combines TRBV6-5 with TRBJ1-2, with 7 bases lining up with TRBD1. The V gene's germline CDR1 is MNHEY and CDR2 SVGAGI. This CDR3 has 14 residues. J was trimmed by 6 bases and V by 2 bases; bases with no gene match: 6. The CDR3 is CASSYLGQGDGYTF. The CDR3 DNA follows: TGTGCCAGCAGTTACCTGGGCCAGGGGGATGGCTACACCTTC.

In DNA, the CDR3 is TGTGCCAGCAGCCCAACTAGCGGTGCAGAGACCCAGTACTTC. Its translation: CASSPTSGAETQYF. This rearrangement joins TRBV11-3 to TRBJ2-5; 8 nucleotides line up with TRBD2. The CDR3 totals 14 residues. The trim removed 5 bases at V and 4 bases at J, leaving 6 bases unmatched. The germline V gene encodes CDR1 SGHNT and CDR2 YENEEA.

The chain couples TRBV5-1 to TRBJ2-7, with D perhaps matching TRBD2 (5 bases). The CDR3 contains 13 residues. Germline assignment: CDR1 SGHRS and CDR2 YFSETQ. Trimming removed 0 bases at V and 7 bases at J, with 11 bases between. CDR3 in DNA: TGCGCCAGCAGCTTGGGGCTAGCTGGGGAGCAGTACTTC. Amino acid sequence: CASSLGLAGEQYF.

As regards this clone: Other nucleotide sequences from this sample produce the same CDR3. This chain uses TRBV7-9 with TRBJ1-1, with TRBD1 matching over 8 bases. The junction had 2 bases not matched to a gene; V was cut back by 8 bases and J by 0 bases. Germline V gene data show CDR1 as SEHNR and CDR2 as FQNEAQ (reference sequence). This CDR3 region has 13 residues. CDR3 sequence reads: CASGQGLNTEAFF. The CDR3 DNA reads TGTGCCAGCGGACAGGGATTGAACACTGAAGCTTTCTTT.

This clone was seen a few times. The chain employs TRBV6-6 and TRBJ1-1; no firm D call. This CDR3 contains 11 residues. V was pared by 3 bases and J by 12 bases, with 11 bases between. Germline CDR1 is MNHNY and CDR2 is SVGAGI (reference sequence). The CDR3 bases are TGTGCCAGCAGTTATCACGACATAACTTTCTTT. Translating it yields CASSYHDITFF.

This clone has only a few counts. This chain connects TRBV30 to TRBJ2-7; D unclear. Germline CDR1 is GTSNPN and CDR2 is SVGIG (reference sequence). V dropped 2 bases and J dropped 2 bases, with 10 bases sitting between them. The CDR3 contains 13 residues. Written as DNA, the CDR3 is TGTGCCTGGAGTAAGCCTAACCCCTACGAGCAGTACTTC. This sequence encodes CAWSKPNPYEQYF.

CDR3 coding DNA: TGTGCCAGCCGAACGACTCGGGGCACTGAAGCTTTCTTT. It encodes CASRTTRGTEAFF. This chain uses TRBV25-1 with TRBJ1-1; unclear D gene. The CDR3 runs to 13 residues. Deletions cut 8 bases from V and 4 bases from J, with 14 bases between. The germline V gene has CDR1 MGHDK and CDR2 SYGVNS.

The genes are TRBV6-5 and TRBJ1-3, with D unresolved. Germline V gene sequence: CDR1 MNHEY, CDR2 SVGAGI. The CDR3 is 16 residues long. Trimming left V 0 bases short and J 0 bases short, with 9 bases between. Here the CDR3 reads CASSYSGLTSGNTIYF. The DNA of the CDR3 is TGTGCCAGCAGTTACTCCGGGTTGACCTCTGGAAACACCATATATTTT.

The CDR3 protein is CASSRDRTSGRADNEQFF. DNA of the CDR3: TGTGCCAGCAGCAGGGACAGGACTAGCGGGAGGGCCGATAATGAGCAGTTCTTC. The genes are TRBV21-1 and TRBJ2-1; the DNA was not compared with TRBD2, the D call given in the table. TRBV21-1 is described as a pseudogene. The CDR3 is 18 residues long.

The J gene is TRBJ1-1, the V gene TRBV18; D gene unclear. V lost 2 bases and J 1 base, leaving 11 bases between the germline ends. The CDR3 spans 15 residues. Germline lookup yields CDR1 KGHSH and CDR2 LQKENI. The CDR3 DNA reads TGTGCCAGCTCACCAGGGGAGGGAACGAACACTGAAGCTTTCTTT. This codes for CASSPGEGTNTEAFF. Full variable domain (outside the CDR3, taken from reference TRBV18 and TRBJ1-1): NAGVMQNPRHLVRRRGQEARLRCSPMKGHSHVYWYRQLPEEGLKFMVYLQKENIIDESGMPKERFSAEFPKEGPSILRIQQVVRGDSAAYFCASSPGEGTNTEAFFGQGTRLTVV.

CDR3 in amino acids: CASSTGTPNTEAFF. The DNA for the CDR3 is TGTGCCAGCAGCACTGGGACACCGAACACTGAAGCTTTCTTT. This chain links TRBV7-9 with TRBJ1-1, with D perhaps TRBD1 (6 bases). The germline V and J ends were trimmed by 5 bases and 1 base, with 11 bases remaining between them. This CDR3 spans 14 amino acids. The V gene's germline CDR1 is SEHNR and CDR2 FQNEAQ (reference sequence).

This clone was counted between two and nine times. The chain carries TRBV27 and TRBJ1-2; TRBD1 might be the D (5 bases). CDR1 is MNHEY, CDR2 SMNVEV, per germline (reference sequence). CDR3 length equals 13 residues. V shed 6 bases and J shed 3 bases, with 11 bases lying between them. CDR3 in amino acids: CASRRGGDYGYTF. The CDR3 DNA is TGTGCCAGCAGGCGGGGAGGGGACTATGGCTACACCTTC.

This clone has only a few counts. The chain uses TRBV7-2 and TRBJ2-1; 8 bases map to TRBD2. Germline loops: CDR1 SGHTA, CDR2 FQGNSA. This CDR3 region has 16 residues. Trimming took 4 bases from V and 4 from J; bases not matched to a gene: 9. CDR3 sequence reads: CASSSVGAGGYNEQFF. CDR3 bases: TGTGCCAGCAGCTCGGTAGGGGCGGGGGGTTACAATGAGCAGTTCTTC.

The rearrangement joins TRBV30 to TRBJ2-7, with 8 bases lining up with TRBD2. The CDR3 length is 12 residues. Unmatched junction bases numbered 8, after V lost 3 bases and J lost 10 bases. CDR1 is GTSNPN, CDR2 SVGIG, per germline (reference sequence). CDR3 nucleotide sequence: TGTGCCTGGAGCCCCGGGGGGGCCTTACAGTACTTC. Its protein product is CAWSPGGALQYF.

J is TRBJ1-6 and V is TRBV5-1; D is unresolved. The CDR3 totals 15 residues. Trimming cost V 2 bases and J 4 bases, with 10 bases left between them. CDR1 is SGHRS, CDR2 YFSETQ, per germline. This CDR3 is CASSFAKEYNSPLHF. CDR3 nucleotide sequence: TGCGCCAGCAGCTTCGCGAAGGAGTATAATTCACCCCTCCACTTT.